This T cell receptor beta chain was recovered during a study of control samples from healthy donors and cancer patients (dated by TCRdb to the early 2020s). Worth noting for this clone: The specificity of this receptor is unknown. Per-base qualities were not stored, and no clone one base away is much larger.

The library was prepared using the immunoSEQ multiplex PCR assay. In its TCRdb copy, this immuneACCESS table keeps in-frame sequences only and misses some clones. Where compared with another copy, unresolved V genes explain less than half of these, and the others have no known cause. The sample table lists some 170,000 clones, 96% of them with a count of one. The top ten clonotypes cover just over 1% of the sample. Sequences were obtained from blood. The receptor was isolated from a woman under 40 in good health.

The CDR3 protein: CASSEGQGKTEAFF. The nucleotide sequence is TGTGCCAGCAGCGAGGGACAGGGGAAGACTGAAGCTTTCTTT. The chain joins TRBV9 to TRBJ1-1, and TRBD1 matches 10 of the central bases. Germline trimming: 3 bases from V, 5 bases from J; junction bases outside gene matches: 4. Its CDR3 holds 14 amino acids, cysteine through phenylalanine. Only CDR3 DNA is held: 42 bases, read in frame from base 1. The germline V gene specifies SGDLS as CDR1 and YYNGEE as CDR2.